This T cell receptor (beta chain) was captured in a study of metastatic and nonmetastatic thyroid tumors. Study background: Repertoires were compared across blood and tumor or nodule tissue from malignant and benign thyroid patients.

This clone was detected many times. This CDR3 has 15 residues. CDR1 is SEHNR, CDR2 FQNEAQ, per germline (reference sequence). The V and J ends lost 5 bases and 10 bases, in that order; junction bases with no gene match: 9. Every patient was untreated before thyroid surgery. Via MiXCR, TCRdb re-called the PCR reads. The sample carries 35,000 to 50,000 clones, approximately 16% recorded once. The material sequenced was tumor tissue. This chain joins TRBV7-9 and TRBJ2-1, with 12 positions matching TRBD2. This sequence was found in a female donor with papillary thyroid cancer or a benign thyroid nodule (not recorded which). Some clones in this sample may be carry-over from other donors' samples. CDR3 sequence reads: CASSDIGLAGLEQFF. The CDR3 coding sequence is TGTGCCAGCAGCGACATCGGACTAGCGGGATTGGAGCAGTTCTTC.